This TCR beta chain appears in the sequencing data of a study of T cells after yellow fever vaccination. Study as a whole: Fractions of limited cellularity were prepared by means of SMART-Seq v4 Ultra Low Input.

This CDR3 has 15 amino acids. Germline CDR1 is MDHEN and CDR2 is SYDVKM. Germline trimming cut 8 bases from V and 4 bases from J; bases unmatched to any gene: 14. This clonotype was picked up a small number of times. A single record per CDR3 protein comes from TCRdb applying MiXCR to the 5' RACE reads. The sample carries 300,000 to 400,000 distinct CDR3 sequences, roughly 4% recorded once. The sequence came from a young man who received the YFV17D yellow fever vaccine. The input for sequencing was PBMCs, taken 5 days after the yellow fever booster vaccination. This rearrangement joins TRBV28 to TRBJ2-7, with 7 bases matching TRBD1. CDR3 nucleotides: TGTGCCAGCCTTTCGGTCCAGGGACAGAATTACGAGCAGTACTTC. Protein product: CASLSVQGQNYEQYF.